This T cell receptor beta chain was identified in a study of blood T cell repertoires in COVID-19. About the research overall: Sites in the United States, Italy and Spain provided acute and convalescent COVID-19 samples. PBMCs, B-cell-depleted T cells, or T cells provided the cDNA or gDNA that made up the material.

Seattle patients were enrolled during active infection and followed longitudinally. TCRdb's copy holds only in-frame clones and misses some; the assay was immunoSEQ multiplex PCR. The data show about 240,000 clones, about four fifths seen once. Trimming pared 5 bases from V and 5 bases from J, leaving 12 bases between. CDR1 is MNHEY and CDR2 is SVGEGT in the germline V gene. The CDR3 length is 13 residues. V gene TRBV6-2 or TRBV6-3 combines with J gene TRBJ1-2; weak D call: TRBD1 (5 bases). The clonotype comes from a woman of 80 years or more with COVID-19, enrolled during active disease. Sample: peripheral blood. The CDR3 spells CASSNGAGYGYTF. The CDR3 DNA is TGTGCCAGCAGTAACGGGGCGGGATATGGCTACACCTTC.